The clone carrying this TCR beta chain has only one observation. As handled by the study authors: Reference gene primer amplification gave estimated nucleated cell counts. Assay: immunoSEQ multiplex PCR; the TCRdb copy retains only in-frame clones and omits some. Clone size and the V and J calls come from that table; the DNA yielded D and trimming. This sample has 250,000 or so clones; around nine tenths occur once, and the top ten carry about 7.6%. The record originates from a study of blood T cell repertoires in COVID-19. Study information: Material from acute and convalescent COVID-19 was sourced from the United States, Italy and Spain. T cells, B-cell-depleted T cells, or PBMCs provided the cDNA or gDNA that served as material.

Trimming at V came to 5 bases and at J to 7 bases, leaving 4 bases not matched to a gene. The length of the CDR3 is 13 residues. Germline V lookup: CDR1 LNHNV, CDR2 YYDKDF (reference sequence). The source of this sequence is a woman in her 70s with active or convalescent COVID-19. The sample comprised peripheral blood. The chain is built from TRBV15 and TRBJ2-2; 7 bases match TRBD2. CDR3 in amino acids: CATSQRGSGELFF. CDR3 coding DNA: TGTGCCACCAGCCAGCGGGGTAGCGGGGAGCTGTTTTTT.